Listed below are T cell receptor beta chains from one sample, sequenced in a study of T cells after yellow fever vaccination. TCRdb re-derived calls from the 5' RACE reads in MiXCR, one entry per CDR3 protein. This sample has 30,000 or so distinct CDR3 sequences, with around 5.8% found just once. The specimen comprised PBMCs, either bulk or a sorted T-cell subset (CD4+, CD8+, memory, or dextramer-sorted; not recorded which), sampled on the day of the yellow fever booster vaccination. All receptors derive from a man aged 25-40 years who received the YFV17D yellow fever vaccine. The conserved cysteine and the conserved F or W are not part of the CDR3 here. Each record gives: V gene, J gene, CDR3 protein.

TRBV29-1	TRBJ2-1	SVTGTGDGNEQF
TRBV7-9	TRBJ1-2	ASSRDREGYT
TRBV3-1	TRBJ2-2	ASSRKLAGGPGELF
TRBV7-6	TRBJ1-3	ASSLMEGPGNTIY
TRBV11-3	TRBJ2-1	ASSLGGSVNEQF
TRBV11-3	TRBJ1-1	ASSSNMNTEAF
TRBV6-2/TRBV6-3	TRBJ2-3	ASSRRAGGGDTQY
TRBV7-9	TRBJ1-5	ASSLDRYQPQH
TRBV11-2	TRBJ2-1	ASSLVYWGSSGLSYNEQF
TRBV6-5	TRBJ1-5	ASSSYRANQPQH
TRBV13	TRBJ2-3	ASSPDASGRAQY
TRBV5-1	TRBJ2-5	ASNNHWRQETQY
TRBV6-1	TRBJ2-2	ASSRSVANTGELF
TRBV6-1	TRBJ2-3	AAEGPGTDTQY
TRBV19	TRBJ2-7	ARLRFEQY
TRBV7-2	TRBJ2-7	ASSRPGQVQY